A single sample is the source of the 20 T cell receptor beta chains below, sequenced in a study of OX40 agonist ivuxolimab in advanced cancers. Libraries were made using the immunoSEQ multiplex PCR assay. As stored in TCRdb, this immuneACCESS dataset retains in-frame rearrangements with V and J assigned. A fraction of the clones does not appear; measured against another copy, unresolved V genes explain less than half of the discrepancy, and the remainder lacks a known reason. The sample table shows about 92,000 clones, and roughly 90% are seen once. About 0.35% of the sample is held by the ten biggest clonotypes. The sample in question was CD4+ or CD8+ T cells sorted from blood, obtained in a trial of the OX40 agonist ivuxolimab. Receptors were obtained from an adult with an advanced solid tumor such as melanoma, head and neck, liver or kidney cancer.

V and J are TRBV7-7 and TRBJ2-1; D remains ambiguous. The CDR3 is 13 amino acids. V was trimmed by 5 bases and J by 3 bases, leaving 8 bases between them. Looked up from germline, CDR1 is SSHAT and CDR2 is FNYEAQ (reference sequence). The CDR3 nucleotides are TGTGCCAGCAGCCTAGACCGCTACAATGAGCAGTTCTTC. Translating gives CASSLDRYNEQFF.

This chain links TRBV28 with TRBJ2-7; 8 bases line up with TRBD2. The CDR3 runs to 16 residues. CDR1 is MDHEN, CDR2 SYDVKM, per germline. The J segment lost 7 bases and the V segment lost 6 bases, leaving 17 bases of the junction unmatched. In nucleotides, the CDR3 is TGTGCCAGCAGCCTCTCTTGGGGACTAGGGAGATGGGAGCAGTACTTC. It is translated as CASSLSWGLGRWEQYF.

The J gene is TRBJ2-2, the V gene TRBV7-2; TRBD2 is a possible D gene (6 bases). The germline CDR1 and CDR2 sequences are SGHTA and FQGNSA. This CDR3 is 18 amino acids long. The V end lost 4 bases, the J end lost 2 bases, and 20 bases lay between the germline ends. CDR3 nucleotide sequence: TGTGCCAGCAGCTCCCCCCTAGCGAGAGGGCTAAACACCGGGGAGCTGTTTTTT. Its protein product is CASSSPLARGLNTGELFF. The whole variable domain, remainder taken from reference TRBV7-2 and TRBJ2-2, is GAGVSQSPSNKVTEKGKDVELRCDPISGHTALYWYRQSLGQGLEFLIYFQGNSAPDKSGLPSDRFSAERTGGSVSTLTIQRTQQEDSAVYLCASSSPLARGLNTGELFFGEGSRLTVL.

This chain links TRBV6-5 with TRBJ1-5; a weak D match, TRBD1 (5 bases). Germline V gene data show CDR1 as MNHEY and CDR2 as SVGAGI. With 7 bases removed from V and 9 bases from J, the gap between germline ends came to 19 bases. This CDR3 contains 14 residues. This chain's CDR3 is CASKAGTSLWPQHF. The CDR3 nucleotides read TGTGCCAGCAAGGCAGGGACCTCTCTATGGCCCCAGCATTTT.

The CDR3 here is CASSPTGATGELFF. Written as DNA, the CDR3 is TGTGCCAGCTCACCAACAGGGGCCACCGGGGAGCTGTTTTTT. The V call is TRBV18, the J call TRBJ2-2, with 7 bases matching TRBD1. In germline, CDR1 is KGHSH, CDR2 LQKENI. This CDR3 is 14 amino acids long. V was pared by 2 bases and J by 4 bases, with 1 base of the junction left unmatched.

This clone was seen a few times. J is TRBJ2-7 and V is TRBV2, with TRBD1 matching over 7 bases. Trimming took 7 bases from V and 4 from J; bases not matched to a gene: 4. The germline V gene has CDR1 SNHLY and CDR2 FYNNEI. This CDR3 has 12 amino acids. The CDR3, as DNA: TGTGCCAGCACTAGGGGGCTTTACGAGCAGTACTTC. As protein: CASTRGLYEQYF.

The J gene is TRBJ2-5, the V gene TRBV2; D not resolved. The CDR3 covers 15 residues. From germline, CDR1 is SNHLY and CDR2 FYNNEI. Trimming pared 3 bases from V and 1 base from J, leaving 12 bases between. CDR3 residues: CASSDPIGFQETQYF. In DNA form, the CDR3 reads TGTGCCAGCAGTGACCCAATTGGGTTCCAAGAGACCCAGTACTTC.

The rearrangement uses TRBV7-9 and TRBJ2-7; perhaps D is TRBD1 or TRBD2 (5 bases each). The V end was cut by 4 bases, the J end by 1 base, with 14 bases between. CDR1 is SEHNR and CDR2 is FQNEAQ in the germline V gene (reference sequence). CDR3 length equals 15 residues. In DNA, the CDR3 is TGTGCCAGCAGCTCAATAAGGGACGTTTCCTACGAGCAGTACTTC. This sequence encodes CASSSIRDVSYEQYF.

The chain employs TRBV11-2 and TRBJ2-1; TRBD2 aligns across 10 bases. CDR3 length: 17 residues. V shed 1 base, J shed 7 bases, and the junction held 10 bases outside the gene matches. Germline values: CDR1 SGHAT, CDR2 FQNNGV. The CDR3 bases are TGTGCCAGCAGCTTAGTCCCTAGCGGGAGTAGGGGAAATGAGCAGTTCTTC. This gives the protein CASSLVPSGSRGNEQFF.

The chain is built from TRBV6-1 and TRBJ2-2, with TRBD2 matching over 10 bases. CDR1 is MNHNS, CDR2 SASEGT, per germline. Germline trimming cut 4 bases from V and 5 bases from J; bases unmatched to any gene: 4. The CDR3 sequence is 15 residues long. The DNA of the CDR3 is TGTGCCAGCAGTGGGGGACTAGCGTCTACCGGGGAGCTGTTTTTT. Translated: CASSGGLASTGELFF.

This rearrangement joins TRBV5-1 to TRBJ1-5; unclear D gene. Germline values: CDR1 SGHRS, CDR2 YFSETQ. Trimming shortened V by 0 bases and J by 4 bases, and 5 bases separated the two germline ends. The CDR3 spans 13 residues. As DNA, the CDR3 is TGCGCCAGCAGCTTGGGAGAGAATCAGCCCCAGCATTTT. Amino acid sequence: CASSLGENQPQHF.

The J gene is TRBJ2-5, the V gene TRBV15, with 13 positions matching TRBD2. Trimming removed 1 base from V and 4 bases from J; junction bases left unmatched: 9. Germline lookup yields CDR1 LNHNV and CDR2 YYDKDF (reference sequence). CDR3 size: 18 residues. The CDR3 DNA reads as TGTGCCACCAGCAGAGCCGGGACTAGCGGGACTGTACGAGAGACCCAGTACTTC. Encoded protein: CATSRAGTSGTVRETQYF.

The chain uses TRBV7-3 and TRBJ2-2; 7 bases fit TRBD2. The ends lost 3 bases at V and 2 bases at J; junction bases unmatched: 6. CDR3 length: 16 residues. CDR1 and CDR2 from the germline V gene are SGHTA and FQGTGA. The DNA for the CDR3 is TGTGCCAGCAGCTTGAGGGGCGGGGGAAACACCGGGGAGCTGTTTTTT. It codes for CASSLRGGGNTGELFF. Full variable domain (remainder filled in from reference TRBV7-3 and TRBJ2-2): GAGVSQTPSNKVTEKGKYVELRCDPISGHTALYWYRQSLGQGPEFLIYFQGTGAADDSGLPNDRFFAVRPEGSVSTLKIQRTERGDSAVYLCASSLRGGGNTGELFFGEGSRLTVL.

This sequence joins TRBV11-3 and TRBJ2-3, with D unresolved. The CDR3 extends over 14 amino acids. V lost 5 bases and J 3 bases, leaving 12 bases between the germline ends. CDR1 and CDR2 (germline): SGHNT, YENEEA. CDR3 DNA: TGTGCCAGCAGCCCCAGCAGGAAGACAGATACGCAGTATTTT. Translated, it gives CASSPSRKTDTQYF.

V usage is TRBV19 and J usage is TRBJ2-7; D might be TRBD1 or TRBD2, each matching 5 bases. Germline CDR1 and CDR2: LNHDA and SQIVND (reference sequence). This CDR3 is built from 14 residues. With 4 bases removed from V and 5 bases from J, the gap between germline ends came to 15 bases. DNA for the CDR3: TGTGCCAGTAGTAGATCCTATGGGACCGACGAGCAGTACTTC. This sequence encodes CASSRSYGTDEQYF.

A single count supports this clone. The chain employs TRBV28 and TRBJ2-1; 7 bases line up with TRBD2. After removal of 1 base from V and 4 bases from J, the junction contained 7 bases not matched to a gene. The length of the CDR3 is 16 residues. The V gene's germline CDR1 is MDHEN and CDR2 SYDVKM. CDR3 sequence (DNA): TGTGCCAGCAGTTTATCGTCGAGCGGGGTTTACAATGAGCAGTTCTTC. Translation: CASSLSSSGVYNEQFF.

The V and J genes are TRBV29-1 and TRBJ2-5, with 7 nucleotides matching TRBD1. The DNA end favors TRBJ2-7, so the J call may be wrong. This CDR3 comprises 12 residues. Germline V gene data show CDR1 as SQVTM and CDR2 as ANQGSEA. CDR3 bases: TGCAGCGTTTGGGACAGCGCCTACGAGCAGTACTTC. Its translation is CSVWDSAYEQYF.

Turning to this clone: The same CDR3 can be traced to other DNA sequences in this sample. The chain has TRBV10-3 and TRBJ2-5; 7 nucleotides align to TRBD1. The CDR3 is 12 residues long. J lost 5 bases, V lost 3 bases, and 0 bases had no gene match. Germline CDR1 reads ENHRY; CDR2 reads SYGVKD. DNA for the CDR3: TGTGCCATCAGTGAAGGGGGCGAGACCCAGTACTTC. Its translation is CAISEGGETQYF.

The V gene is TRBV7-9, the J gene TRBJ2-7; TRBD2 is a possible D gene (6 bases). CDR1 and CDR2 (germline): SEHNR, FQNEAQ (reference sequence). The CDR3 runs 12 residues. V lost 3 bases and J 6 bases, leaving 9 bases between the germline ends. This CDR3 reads CASSLEGSEQYF. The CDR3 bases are TGTGCCAGCAGCTTGGAGGGCTCCGAGCAGTACTTC.

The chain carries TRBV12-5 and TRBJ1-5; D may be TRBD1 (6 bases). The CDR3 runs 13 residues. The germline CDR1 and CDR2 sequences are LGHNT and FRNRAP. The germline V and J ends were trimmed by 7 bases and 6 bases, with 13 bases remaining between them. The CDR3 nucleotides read TGTGCTAGTGCTTCAGGGGCGGGTCAGCCCCAGCATTTT. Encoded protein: CASASGAGQPQHF.